A single sample gave rise to the 15 T cell receptor beta chains below, sequenced in a study of Ad26.COV2.S vaccination and SARS-CoV-2 variants. The protocol was immunoSEQ multiplex PCR, while the TCRdb copy is restricted to in-frame clones and leaves out a portion. The repertoire has some 370,000 clones, under 90% of them found once; the top ten carry 7.4%. Treatment noted: 15 to 20 received Ad26.COV2.S at low or high dose, single or two shots; several received placebo; per-sample allocation not given. Samples analyzed were those drawn on day 63 after the first vaccine or placebo injection. The source material was peripheral blood, sampled in a trial of Ad26.COV2.S vaccine versus placebo. These receptors all stem from a person aged 18-60 years who received the Ad26.COV2.S COVID-19 vaccine or a placebo.

The chain is built from TRBV3-1 (or the pseudogene TRBV3-2) and TRBJ2-7, with TRBD2 matching over 11 bases. V shed 0 bases, J shed 10 bases, and the junction held 14 bases outside the gene matches. This CDR3 has 17 amino acids. Per germline, CDR1 LGHDT and CDR2 YNNKEL (reference sequence). DNA of the CDR3: TGTGCCAGCAGCCAAGATCCCCCTCTAGCGGGGGGTCCTCTCCAGTACTTC. Translation: CASSQDPPLAGGPLQYF.

V usage is TRBV4-2 and J usage is TRBJ2-3, with TRBD2 matching over 10 bases. Germline CDR1 and CDR2: LGHNA and YNFKEQ. V dropped 4 bases and J dropped 2; count of bases not matched to a gene: 3. The CDR3 covers 15 residues. The CDR3 loop reads CASSPSGGATDTQYF. CDR3 nucleotides: TGTGCCAGCAGCCCGAGCGGGGGGGCCACAGATACGCAGTATTTT.

In its sample, this clone was seen once. The rearrangement links TRBV29-1 to TRBJ2-3; 9 bases fit TRBD2. Germline lookup yields CDR1 SQVTM and CDR2 ANQGSEA. The CDR3 has 17 amino acids. J was trimmed by 4 bases and V by 1 base; bases with no gene match: 12. This CDR3 reads CSVEGAYGGRGSDTQYF. The DNA of the CDR3 is TGCAGCGTTGAAGGTGCCTACGGCGGGAGGGGCTCAGATACGCAGTATTTT.

This clone was seen only once. The chain uses TRBV7-2 and TRBJ2-7, with 9 bases aligning to TRBD2. The junction had 8 bases not matched to a gene; V was cut back by 4 bases and J by 1 base. This CDR3 spans 16 amino acids. CDR1 is SGHTA and CDR2 is FQGNSA in the germline V gene. CDR3 loop: CASSSHERGDSYEQYF. The CDR3 nucleotides read TGTGCCAGCAGCTCCCACGAGCGGGGGGATTCCTACGAGCAGTACTTC.

J is TRBJ1-5 and V is TRBV7-9; D is unresolved. CDR3 length equals 15 residues. Germline V lookup: CDR1 SEHNR, CDR2 FQNEAQ (reference sequence). The V end was cut by 3 bases, the J end by 0 bases, with 9 bases between. The CDR3 sequence is CASSFGQASNQPQHF. As DNA, the CDR3 is TGTGCCAGCAGCTTTGGCCAGGCTAGCAATCAGCCCCAGCATTTT.

This clone has a handful of counts. The chain carries TRBV25-1 and TRBJ1-1, with D tentatively TRBD1 (5 bases). V was pared by 0 bases and J by 5 bases, with 19 bases between. The CDR3 runs to 17 residues. The germline V gene encodes CDR1 MGHDK and CDR2 SYGVNS. The CDR3 nucleotides are TGTGCCAGCAGTGAATACGCTGGGGTTGGGGGTCGGACTGAAGCTTTCTTT. Translating it yields CASSEYAGVGGRTEAFF. The full variable domain, its missing parts supplied by reference TRBV25-1 and TRBJ1-1, is EADIYQTPRYLVIGTGKKITLECSQTMGHDKMYWYQQDPGMELHLIHYSYGVNSTEKGDLSSESTVSRIRTEHFPLTLESARPSHTSQYLCASSEYAGVGGRTEAFFGQGTRLTVV.

The table lists this clone with a few counts. The chain carries TRBV2 and TRBJ1-1; the D gene is possibly TRBD1 (5 bases). This CDR3 has 13 residues. Germline V lookup: CDR1 SNHLY, CDR2 FYNNEI. The V end was cut by 6 bases, the J end by 4 bases, with 12 bases between. The CDR3 coding sequence is TGTGCCAGCAGCCTCAGGGTCTCCACTGAAGCTTTCTTT. Protein product: CASSLRVSTEAFF.

This clone was detected only once. The J gene is TRBJ1-6, the V gene TRBV7-9, with D possibly matching TRBD1 (5 bases). Germline CDR1 and CDR2: SEHNR and FQNEAQ (reference sequence). Trimming removed 5 bases from V and 7 bases from J, with 18 bases in between. The CDR3 is 16 amino acids. CDR3 in amino acids: CASSLAGGRYNSPLHF. Here the CDR3 DNA reads TGTGCCAGCAGCCTGGCCGGGGGACGGTACAATTCACCCCTCCACTTT.

Only one count was recorded for this clone. This chain connects TRBV29-1 to TRBJ2-7, with D perhaps TRBD2 (8 bases). The CDR3 covers 16 residues. The V end was cut by 8 bases, the J end by 3 bases, with 26 bases between. Germline assignment: CDR1 SQVTM and CDR2 ANQGSEA. CDR3 DNA: TGCAGCACTGTGGGGTCGGGAGGGACAGAGAGCTACGAGCAGTACTTC. This sequence encodes CSTVGSGGTESYEQYF.

The J gene is TRBJ2-7, the V gene TRBV11-3, with D perhaps TRBD2 (5 bases). This CDR3 has 15 amino acids. Germline assignment: CDR1 SGHNT and CDR2 YENEEA. V was pared by 5 bases and J by 0 bases, with 14 bases between. The CDR3 protein is CASSLPGGSSYEQYF. CDR3 DNA sequence: TGTGCCAGCAGCCTACCGGGTGGGAGCTCCTACGAGCAGTACTTC.

This chain connects TRBV7-9 to TRBJ1-3; D is unclear. Trimming shortened V by 2 bases and J by 8 bases, and 10 bases separated the two germline ends. CDR1 is SEHNR and CDR2 is FQNEAQ in the germline V gene (reference sequence). This CDR3 region has 13 residues. The CDR3 DNA reads TGTGCCAGCAGCTTAATGACTTGGGACACCATATATTTT. As protein: CASSLMTWDTIYF.

This chain uses TRBV6-2 or TRBV6-3 with TRBJ1-2; D is unresolved. Trimming took 2 bases from V and 7 from J, leaving 8 bases between them. There are 12 residues in the CDR3. Germline CDR1 reads MNHEY; CDR2 reads SVGEGT. The CDR3 DNA sequence: TGTGCCAGCAGTTACACCCACGCTGGCTACACCTTC. Protein sequence: CASSYTHAGYTF.

A single count supports this clone. This sequence joins TRBV18 and TRBJ1-6; maybe TRBD1 (6 bases). V gave up 4 bases and J gave up 3 bases, with 7 bases separating them. Germline loops: CDR1 KGHSH, CDR2 LQKENI. The CDR3 runs to 14 residues. CDR3 nucleotides: TGTGCCAGCTCACTGGACAGCTATAATTCACCCCTCCACTTT. Translation gives CASSLDSYNSPLHF.

The chain recombines TRBV29-1 with TRBJ2-7; possible D gene TRBD1, 6 bases. The CDR3 spans 14 residues. In germline, CDR1 is SQVTM, CDR2 ANQGSEA. V was cut by 6 bases and J by 1 base, with 16 bases left in between. The CDR3 protein is CSVTGTQTSYEQYF. The CDR3 nucleotides read TGCAGCGTGACCGGGACACAAACGTCCTACGAGCAGTACTTC.

V usage is TRBV4-1 and J usage is TRBJ1-3; no clear D. Germline V gene data show CDR1 as MGHRA and CDR2 as YSYEKL. This CDR3 region has 12 residues. Between the trimmed V and J ends, which lost 1 base and 10 bases, there was a span of 8 bases. For the CDR3, the DNA is TGCGCCAGCAGCCAAGTTTTCGGTACCATATATTTT. It specifies CASSQVFGTIYF.